The clone carrying this T cell receptor (beta chain) was observed once. What it recognizes is unknown. This CDR3 has 15 amino acids. V trimming: 4 bases; J trimming: 6 bases; junction bases outside the gene matches: 9. Germline-derived CDR1 and CDR2 are MNHEY and SVGEGT. Treatment specified: about 20 received Ad26.COV2.S at low or high dose, single or two shots; five or six received placebo; per-sample allocation not given. Sampling was done on day 63 after the first vaccine or placebo injection. The donor's status was that of an adult aged 18-55 years in Boston. The table came from immunoSEQ multiplex PCR; TCRdb's copy has only in-frame clones and leaves some out. This table has about 380,000 clones, roughly four fifths appearing once. The sample belongs to a study of Ad26.COV2.S vaccination and SARS-CoV-2 variants. Study outcomes and limitations: Recipients of vaccine and of placebo showed similar breadth of their non-spike TCR repertoires. Vaccine recipients posted higher spike-specific TCR breadth than their placebo counterparts. In vaccinated individuals, spike-specific CD8+ and CD4+ T cell responses reportedly displayed substantial breadth.

This chain uses TRBV6-2 or TRBV6-3 with TRBJ2-5, with 9 bases lining up with TRBD1. Source: peripheral blood, taken in a trial of Ad26.COV2.S vaccine versus placebo. This clonotype was obtained from a person aged 18-60 years who received the Ad26.COV2.S COVID-19 vaccine or a placebo. This CDR3 reads CASSLQGARQQTQYF. CDR3 DNA sequence: TGTGCCAGCAGTTTACAGGGGGCCCGTCAGCAGACCCAGTACTTC.